One T cell receptor beta chain is described in this entry. The antigen is undetermined. Compared with germline, one end of the junction differs, possibly owing to a read error. Three rounds of nested PCR, following a modified ARM-PCR protocol, produced the TCRbeta library. TCRdb re-derived calls from the multiplex PCR reads in MiXCR, one entry per CDR3 protein. The sample comprises 65,000 to 75,000 distinct CDR3 sequences, around three quarters of which are singletons, and 28% rests with the top ten. The sample originates from a study of tumor and adjacent non-tumor tissue in lung cancer. The CDR3 length is 14 residues. CDR1 is DFQATT, CDR2 SNEGSKA, per germline (reference sequence). No cell sorting was done before RNA was extracted from the tissue. Donors were chemotherapy-naive, newly diagnosed lung cancer surgical patients in China, August–November 2014. Study outcomes and limitations: TCR diversity was significantly greater in tumor than normal lung tissue.

Source material: lung tumor tissue. The rearrangement links TRBV20-1 to TRBJ2-2; no firm D call. The receptor was isolated from a man aged 55 to 70 with non-small cell lung cancer. CDR3 DNA: TGCAATGCTAGAGTGACCGGTTACACCGGGGAGCTGTTTTTT. This codes for CNARVTGYTGELFF.